The clone carrying this TCR beta chain was counted once. The antigen remains unidentified. The length of the CDR3 is 12 residues. Germline CDR1 MNHEY, CDR2 SVGEGT. V lost 3 bases to trimming and J lost 6 bases, with 9 bases between them. This specimen comes from a study of T cells in Graves' hyperthyroidism and ophthalmopathy. Study overall: Peripheral blood was drawn at first diagnosis, prior to all treatment.

The source of the PBMCs was 8 to 10 ml of fresh peripheral blood. Study conclusions and caveats: Most clonotypes that expanded in the thyroid above 0.001 also showed up in blood. The model predicted ophthalmopathy a median around six months before onset.

Amplified TCR beta CDR3 regions derived from RNA transcripts. Initially, a first-round RT-PCR of the TCR CDR3 employed the HTBI primer set. TCRdb processed the multiplex PCR reads anew with MiXCR; each CDR3 protein has one entry. This table holds 450,000 to 650,000 distinct CDR3 sequences, less than 25% found once. Sequenced material: blood. The receptor's source is a man between 18 and 29 years old with Graves' hyperthyroidism. This chain links TRBV6-2 or TRBV6-3 with TRBJ2-7; D is ambiguous. DNA for the CDR3: TGTGCCAGCAGTTATTACCAGTCCGAGCAGTACTTC. Its protein is CASSYYQSEQYF.